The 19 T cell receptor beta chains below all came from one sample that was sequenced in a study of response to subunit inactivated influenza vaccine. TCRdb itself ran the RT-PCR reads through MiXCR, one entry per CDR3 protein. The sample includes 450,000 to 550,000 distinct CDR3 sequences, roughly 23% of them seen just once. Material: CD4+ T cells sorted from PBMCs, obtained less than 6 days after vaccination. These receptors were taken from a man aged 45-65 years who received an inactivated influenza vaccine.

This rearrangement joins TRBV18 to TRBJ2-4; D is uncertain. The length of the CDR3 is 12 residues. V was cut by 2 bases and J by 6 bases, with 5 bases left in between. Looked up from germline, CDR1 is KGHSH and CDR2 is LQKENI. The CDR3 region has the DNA TGTGCCAGCTCACCATGGGGAAACATTCAGTACTTC. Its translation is CASSPWGNIQYF.

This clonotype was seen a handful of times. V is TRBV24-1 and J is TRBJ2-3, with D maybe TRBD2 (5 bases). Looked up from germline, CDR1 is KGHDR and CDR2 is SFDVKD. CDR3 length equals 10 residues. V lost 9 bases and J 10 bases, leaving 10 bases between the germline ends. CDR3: CATGLSSQYF. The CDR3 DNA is TGTGCCACCGGACTCTCTTCGCAGTATTTT.

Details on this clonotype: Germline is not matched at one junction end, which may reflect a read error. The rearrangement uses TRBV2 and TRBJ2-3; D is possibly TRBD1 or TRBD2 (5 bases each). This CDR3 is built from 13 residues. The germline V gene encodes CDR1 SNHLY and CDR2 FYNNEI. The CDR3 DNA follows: TGTGCCAGCAGCGAAGGACGCACAGGAGGAAAGTATTTT. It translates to CASSEGRTGGKYF.

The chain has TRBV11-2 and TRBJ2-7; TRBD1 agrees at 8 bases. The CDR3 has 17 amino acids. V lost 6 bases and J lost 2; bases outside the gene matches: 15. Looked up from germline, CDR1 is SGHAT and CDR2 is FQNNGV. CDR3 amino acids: CASSPNRGRGPPYEQYF. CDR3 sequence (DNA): TGTGCCAGCAGTCCAAATAGGGGCAGGGGGCCCCCCTACGAGCAGTACTTC.

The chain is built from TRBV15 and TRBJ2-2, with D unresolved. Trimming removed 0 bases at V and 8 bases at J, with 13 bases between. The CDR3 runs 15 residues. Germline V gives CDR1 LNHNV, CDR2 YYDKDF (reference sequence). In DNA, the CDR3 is TGTGCCACCAGCAGAGATATGATCCCTCCGGGGGAGCTGTTTTTT. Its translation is CATSRDMIPPGELFF. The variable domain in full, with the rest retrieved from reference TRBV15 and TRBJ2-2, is DAMVIQNPRYQVTQFGKPVTLSCSQTLNHNVMYWYQQKSSQAPKLLFHYYDKDFNNEADTPDNFQSRRPNTSFCFLDIRSPGLGDTAMYLCATSRDMIPPGELFFGEGSRLTVL.

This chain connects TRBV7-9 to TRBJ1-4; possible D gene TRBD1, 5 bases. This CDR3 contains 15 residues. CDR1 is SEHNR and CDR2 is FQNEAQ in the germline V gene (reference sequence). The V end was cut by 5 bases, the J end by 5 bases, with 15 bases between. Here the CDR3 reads CASSPAGRRNEKLFF. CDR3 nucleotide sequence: TGTGCCAGCAGCCCCGCGGGACGGAGAAATGAAAAACTGTTTTTT.

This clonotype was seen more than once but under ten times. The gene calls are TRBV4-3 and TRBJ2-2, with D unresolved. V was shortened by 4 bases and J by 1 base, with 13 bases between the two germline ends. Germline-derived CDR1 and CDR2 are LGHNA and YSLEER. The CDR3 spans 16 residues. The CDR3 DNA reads TGCGCCAGCAGCCGCCTGAGCACCGTGAACACCGGGGAGCTGTTTTTT. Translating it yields CASSRLSTVNTGELFF.

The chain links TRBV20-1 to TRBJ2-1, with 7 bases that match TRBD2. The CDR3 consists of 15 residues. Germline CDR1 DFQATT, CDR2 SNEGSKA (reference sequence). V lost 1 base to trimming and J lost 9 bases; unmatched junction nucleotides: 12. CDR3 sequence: CSARGGGREIGEQFF. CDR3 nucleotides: TGCAGTGCTAGAGGGGGTGGGCGGGAGATCGGTGAGCAGTTCTTC.

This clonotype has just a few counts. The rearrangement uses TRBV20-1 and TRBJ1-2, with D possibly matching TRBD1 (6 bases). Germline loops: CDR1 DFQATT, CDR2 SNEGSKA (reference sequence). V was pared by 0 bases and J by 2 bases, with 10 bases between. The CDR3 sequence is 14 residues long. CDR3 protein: CSARDGQINYGYTF. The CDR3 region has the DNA TGCAGTGCTAGAGATGGACAGATCAACTATGGCTACACCTTC.

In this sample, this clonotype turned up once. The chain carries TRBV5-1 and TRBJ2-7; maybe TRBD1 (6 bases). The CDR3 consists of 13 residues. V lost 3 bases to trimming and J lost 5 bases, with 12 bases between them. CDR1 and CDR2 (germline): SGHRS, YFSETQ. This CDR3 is CASSSTGLHEQYF. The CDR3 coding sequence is TGCGCCAGCAGCTCAACAGGGTTACACGAGCAGTACTTC.

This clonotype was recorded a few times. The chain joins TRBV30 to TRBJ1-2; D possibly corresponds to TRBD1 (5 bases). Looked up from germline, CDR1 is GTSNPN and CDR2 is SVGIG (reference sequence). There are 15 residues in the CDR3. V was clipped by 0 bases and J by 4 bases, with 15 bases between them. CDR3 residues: CAWSVRGRVAYGYTF. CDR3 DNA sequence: TGTGCCTGGAGTGTCAGAGGCAGGGTCGCCTATGGCTACACCTTC.

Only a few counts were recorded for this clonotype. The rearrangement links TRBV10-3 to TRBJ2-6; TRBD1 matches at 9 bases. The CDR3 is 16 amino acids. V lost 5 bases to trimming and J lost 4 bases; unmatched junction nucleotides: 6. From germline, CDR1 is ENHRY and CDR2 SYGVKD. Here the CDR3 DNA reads TGTGCCATCAGTAGGACAGGGGATTCCGGGGCCAACGTCCTGACTTTC. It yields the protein CAISRTGDSGANVLTF.

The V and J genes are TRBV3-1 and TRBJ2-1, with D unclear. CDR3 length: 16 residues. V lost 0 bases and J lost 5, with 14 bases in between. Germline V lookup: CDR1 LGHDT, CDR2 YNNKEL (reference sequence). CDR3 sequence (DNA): TGTGCCAGCAGCCAAGATCCTCCTCACAAAAACAATGAGCAGTTCTTC. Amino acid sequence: CASSQDPPHKNNEQFF.

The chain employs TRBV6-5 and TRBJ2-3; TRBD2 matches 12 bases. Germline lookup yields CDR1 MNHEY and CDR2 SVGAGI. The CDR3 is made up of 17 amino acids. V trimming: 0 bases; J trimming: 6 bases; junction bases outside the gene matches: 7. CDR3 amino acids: CASSYSLSLAGGDTQYF. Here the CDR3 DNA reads TGTGCCAGCAGTTACTCGTTGTCCCTAGCGGGAGGGGATACGCAGTATTTT.

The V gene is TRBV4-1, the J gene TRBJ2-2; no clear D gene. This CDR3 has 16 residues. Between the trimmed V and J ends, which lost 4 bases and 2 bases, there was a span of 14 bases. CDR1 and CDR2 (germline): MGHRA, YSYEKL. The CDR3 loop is CASSRQARGNTGELFF. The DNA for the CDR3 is TGCGCCAGCAGCCGCCAGGCGCGTGGAAACACCGGGGAGCTGTTTTTT.

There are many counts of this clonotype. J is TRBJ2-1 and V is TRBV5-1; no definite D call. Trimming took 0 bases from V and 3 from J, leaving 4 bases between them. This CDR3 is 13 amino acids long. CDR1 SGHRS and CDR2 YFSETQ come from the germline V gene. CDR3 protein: CASSLDSYNEQFF. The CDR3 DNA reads TGCGCCAGCAGCTTGGACAGCTACAATGAGCAGTTCTTC.

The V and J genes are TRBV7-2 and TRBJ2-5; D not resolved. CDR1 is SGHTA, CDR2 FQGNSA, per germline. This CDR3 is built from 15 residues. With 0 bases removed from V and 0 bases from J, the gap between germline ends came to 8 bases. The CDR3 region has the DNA TGTGCCAGCAGCTTAGCGAAAGGCTACCAAGAGACCCAGTACTTC. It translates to CASSLAKGYQETQYF.

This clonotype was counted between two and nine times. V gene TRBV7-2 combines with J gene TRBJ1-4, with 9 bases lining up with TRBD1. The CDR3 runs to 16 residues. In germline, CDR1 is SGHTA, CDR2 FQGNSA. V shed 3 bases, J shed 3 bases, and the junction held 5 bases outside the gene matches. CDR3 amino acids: CASSFGGQGANEKLFF. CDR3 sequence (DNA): TGTGCCAGCAGCTTCGGGGGACAGGGTGCTAATGAAAAACTGTTTTTT.

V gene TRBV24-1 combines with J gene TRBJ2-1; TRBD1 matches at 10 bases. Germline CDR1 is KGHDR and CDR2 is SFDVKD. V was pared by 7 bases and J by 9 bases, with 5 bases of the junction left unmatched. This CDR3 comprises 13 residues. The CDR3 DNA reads TGTGCCACCAGAGGGACAGGGGAAGGTGAGCAGTTCTTC. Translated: CATRGTGEGEQFF.